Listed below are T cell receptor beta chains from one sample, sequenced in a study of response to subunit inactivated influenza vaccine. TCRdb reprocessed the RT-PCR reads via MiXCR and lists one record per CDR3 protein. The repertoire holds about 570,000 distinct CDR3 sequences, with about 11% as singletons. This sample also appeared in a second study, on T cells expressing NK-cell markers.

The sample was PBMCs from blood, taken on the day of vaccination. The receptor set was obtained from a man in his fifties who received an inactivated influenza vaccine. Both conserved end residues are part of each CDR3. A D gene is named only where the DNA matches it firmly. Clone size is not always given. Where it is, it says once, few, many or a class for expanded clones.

CDR3nt: TGTGCCAGCAGCCCCGTAGCGGGAGCTTCCCGGGGGGAGCTGTTTTTT; CDR3aa: CASSPVAGASRGELFF; abundance: few; v_gene: TRBV28; d_gene: TRBD2; j_gene: TRBJ2-2
CDR3nt: TGTGCCAGCAGCTACACATATGCGGGGGGATTCGCCACAGATACGCAGTATTTT; CDR3aa: CASSYTYAGGFATDTQYF; abundance: few; v_gene: TRBV3-1; d_gene: TRBD2; j_gene: TRBJ2-3
CDR3nt: TGTGCCAGCAGTTATAGAGAGACCGCCTACAATGAGCAGTTCTTC; CDR3aa: CASSYRETAYNEQFF; abundance: many; v_gene: TRBV11-2; d_gene: -; j_gene: TRBJ2-1
CDR3nt: TGTGCCAGCAGGACACAGGGGGCGAACACTGAAGCTTTCTTT; CDR3aa: CASRTQGANTEAFF; abundance: -; v_gene: TRBV28; d_gene: TRBD1; j_gene: TRBJ1-1
CDR3nt: TGTGCCAGCAGTTTCTCCAGTTACTCTGGAAACACCATATATTTT; CDR3aa: CASSFSSYSGNTIYF; abundance: few; v_gene: TRBV28; d_gene: -; j_gene: TRBJ1-3
CDR3nt: TGTGCCAGTATGGGGACTAGTCGGGTAGAGTCCTACAGTGAGCAGTTCTTC; CDR3aa: CASMGTSRVESYSEQFF; abundance: -; v_gene: TRBV19; d_gene: TRBD2; j_gene: TRBJ2-1
CDR3nt: TGTGCCAGCAGAACACCTTCGGGAAATGGCTACACCTTC; CDR3aa: CASRTPSGNGYTF; abundance: few; v_gene: TRBV6-1; d_gene: -; j_gene: TRBJ1-2
CDR3nt: TGTGCCAGCAGTGGGTCCGGGCTCCTAACCCGTGAGCAGTTCTTC; CDR3aa: CASSGSGLLTREQFF; abundance: few; v_gene: TRBV6-2/TRBV6-3; d_gene: -; j_gene: TRBJ2-1
CDR3nt: TGTGCCAGCAGTTTATGGGACAGCGCTAATGAGCAGTTCTTC; CDR3aa: CASSLWDSANEQFF; abundance: few; v_gene: TRBV27; d_gene: TRBD1; j_gene: TRBJ2-1
CDR3nt: TGTGCCAGCAGTTTAGGGTTAGGGGGAACAGAGACCCAGTACTTC; CDR3aa: CASSLGLGGTETQYF; abundance: -; v_gene: TRBV12-3/TRBV12-4; d_gene: -; j_gene: TRBJ2-5